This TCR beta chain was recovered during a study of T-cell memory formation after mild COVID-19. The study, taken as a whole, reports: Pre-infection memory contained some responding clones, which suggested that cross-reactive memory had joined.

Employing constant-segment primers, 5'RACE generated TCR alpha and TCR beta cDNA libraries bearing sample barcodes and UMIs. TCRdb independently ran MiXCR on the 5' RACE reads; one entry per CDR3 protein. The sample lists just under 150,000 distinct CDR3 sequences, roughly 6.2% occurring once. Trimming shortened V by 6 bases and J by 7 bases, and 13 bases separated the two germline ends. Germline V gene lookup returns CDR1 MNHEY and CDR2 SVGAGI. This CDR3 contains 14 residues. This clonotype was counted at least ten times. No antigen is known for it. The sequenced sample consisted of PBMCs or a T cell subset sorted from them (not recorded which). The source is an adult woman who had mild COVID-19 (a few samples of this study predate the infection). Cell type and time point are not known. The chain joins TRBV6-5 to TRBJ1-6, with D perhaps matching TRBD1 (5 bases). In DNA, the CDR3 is TGTGCCAGCAGAGGGACCTTCAGAAATTCACCCCTCCACTTT. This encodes CASRGTFRNSPLHF.